Following are 29 T cell receptor beta chains from one sample sequenced in a study of T cells after yellow fever vaccination. TCRdb reprocessed the 5' RACE reads via MiXCR and lists one record per CDR3 protein. The data contain about 140,000 distinct CDR3 sequences, 7.7% of them seen just once; the ten biggest clones take up around 0.73%. Material: CD4+ T cells sorted from PBMCs, obtained 5 days after the yellow fever booster vaccination. Receptors were obtained from a man aged 25-40 years who received the YFV17D yellow fever vaccine.

A single count supports this clonotype. A much bigger clone sits one base away, suggesting this may be a read error. The genes are TRBV12-3 or TRBV12-4 and TRBJ2-4; maybe TRBD2 (5 bases). This CDR3 has 13 residues. The V gene lost 5 bases and the J gene lost 9 bases, with 14 bases spanning the gap. The CDR3, as DNA: TGTGCCAGCAGTCAATCGGGATCCCCCATTCAGTACTTC. As protein: CASSQSGSPIQYF.

In its sample, this clonotype was seen many times. The chain uses TRBV6-1 and TRBJ2-2; a possible D gene is TRBD2 (5 bases). V was clipped by 7 bases and J by 0 bases, with 9 bases between them. CDR3 size: 14 residues. The germline gives CDR1 MNHNS, CDR2 SASEGT. The CDR3 loop is CASKRTSNTGELFF. The DNA for the CDR3 is TGTGCCAGCAAAAGGACTTCGAACACCGGGGAGCTGTTTTTT.

The sample holds a few counts of this clonotype. This rearrangement joins TRBV18 to TRBJ2-5, with TRBD2 identical over 10 bases. The V gene end was trimmed by 8 bases and the J gene end by 3 bases; junction bases not matched to a gene: 6. CDR1 is KGHSH and CDR2 is LQKENI in the germline V gene. The CDR3 spans 14 residues. The CDR3 DNA reads TGTGCCAGCAGGAGACTAGCGGGTAAAGAGACCCAGTACTTC. It specifies CASRRLAGKETQYF. The full variable domain, its missing parts supplied by reference TRBV18 and TRBJ2-5, is NAGVMQNPRHLVRRRGQEARLRCSPMKGHSHVYWYRQLPEEGLKFMVYLQKENIIDESGMPKERFSAEFPKEGPSILRIQQVVRGDSAAYFCASRRLAGKETQYFGPGTRLLVL.

In its sample, this clonotype was seen many times. The chain uses TRBV5-5 and TRBJ2-3; weak D call: TRBD2 (5 bases). CDR1 is SGHKS, CDR2 YYEKEE, per germline (reference sequence). This CDR3 contains 12 residues. The V gene lost 6 bases and the J gene lost 5 bases, with 10 bases spanning the gap. CDR3 nucleotides: TGTGCCAGCAAGGCGGAGGAAGATACGCAGTATTTT. Its protein product is CASKAEEDTQYF.

This clonotype was counted between two and nine times. The genes are TRBV5-1 and TRBJ2-5; 9 bases fit TRBD1. The V segment lost 3 bases and the J segment 5 bases; nucleotides outside the gene matches: 8. Looked up from germline, CDR1 is SGHRS and CDR2 is YFSETQ. There are 15 residues in the CDR3. CDR3 DNA: TGCGCCAGCAGCTCGGGACAGGGCCTTAAGGAGACCCAGTACTTC. As protein: CASSSGQGLKETQYF. Full variable domain (rest looked up from reference TRBV5-1 and TRBJ2-5): KAGVTQTPRYLIKTRGQQVTLSCSPISGHRSVSWYQQTPGQGLQFLFEYFSETQRNKGNFPGRFSGRQFSNSRSEMNVSTLELGDSALYLCASSSGQGLKETQYFGPGTRLLVL.

The table lists this clonotype with many counts. This rearrangement joins TRBV4-2 to TRBJ2-7, with D maybe TRBD2 (5 bases). Germline values: CDR1 LGHNA, CDR2 YNFKEQ. Trimming took 0 bases from V and 6 from J, leaving 9 bases between them. The CDR3 length is 13 residues. The CDR3 DNA reads as TGTGCCAGCAGCCAAGATCCCGGGATCGAGCAGTACTTC. This translates into CASSQDPGIEQYF.

This clonotype was seen ten or more times. This sequence joins TRBV11-2 and TRBJ1-5, with a weak D call TRBD1 (6 bases). The CDR3 runs to 15 residues. Trimming removed 6 bases from V and 4 bases from J, with 16 bases in between. Germline-derived CDR1 and CDR2 are SGHAT and FQNNGV. CDR3 in amino acids: CASSLGQPGNQPQHF. The CDR3, as DNA: TGTGCCAGCAGTCTGGGACAACCTGGAAATCAGCCCCAGCATTTT.

There are many counts of this clonotype. The genes are TRBV20-1 and TRBJ2-1; 13 nucleotides match TRBD2. CDR3 length: 14 residues. Germline CDR1 DFQATT, CDR2 SNEGSKA (reference sequence). V gave up 7 bases and J gave up 7 bases; unmatched junction bases: 7. CDR3 sequence (DNA): TGCAGTGGACAGACTAGCGGGAGGAGTAATGAGCAGTTCTTC. Translated: CSGQTSGRSNEQFF.

In its sample, this clonotype was seen a few times. The chain couples TRBV20-1 to TRBJ2-7; 9 nucleotides align to TRBD1. V dropped 8 bases and J dropped 4; count of bases not matched to a gene: 6. This CDR3 spans 12 amino acids. CDR1 is DFQATT and CDR2 is SNEGSKA in the germline V gene (reference sequence). The CDR3 protein is CSPGQGGYEQYF. CDR3 bases: TGCAGTCCGGGACAGGGTGGATACGAGCAGTACTTC.

This clonotype was counted ten times or more. The rearrangement links TRBV10-3 to TRBJ2-7, with unresolved D. This CDR3 has 14 amino acids. V lost 6 bases, J lost 0 bases, and 12 bases lay in between. CDR1 and CDR2 from the germline V gene are ENHRY and SYGVKD. CDR3 in DNA: TGTGCCATCAGCTTCGCTCTAAGCTCCTACGAGCAGTACTTC. It yields the protein CAISFALSSYEQYF.

Ten or more counts support this clonotype. The gene calls are TRBV7-2 and TRBJ2-5; a possible D gene is TRBD2 (5 bases). Trimming cost V 3 bases and J 2 bases, with 10 bases left between them. Germline V gives CDR1 SGHTA, CDR2 FQGNSA. The CDR3 consists of 14 residues. In DNA, the CDR3 is TGTGCCAGCAGCTTTGCGGGCCCTCAAGAGACCCAGTACTTC. Its translation is CASSFAGPQETQYF.

This clonotype was picked up many times. The V and J genes are TRBV6-2 or TRBV6-3 and TRBJ2-3; no reliable D call. CDR3 length: 15 amino acids. Germline CDR1 is MNHEY and CDR2 is SVGEGT. V was cut by 2 bases and J by 2 bases, with 11 bases left in between. The CDR3 sequence: CASSYGHPLTDTQYF. CDR3 nucleotides: TGTGCCAGCAGTTACGGGCACCCTCTCACAGATACGCAGTATTTT.

This clonotype occurred many times. The chain carries TRBV7-8 and TRBJ2-7; no definite D call. The CDR3 covers 14 residues. Trimming took 1 base from V and 2 from J, leaving 9 bases between them. Germline V gene lookup returns CDR1 SGHVS and CDR2 FQNEAQ. The CDR3 region is CASSLVHPTYEQYF. In nucleotides, the CDR3 is TGTGCCAGCAGCTTAGTTCACCCAACCTACGAGCAGTACTTC.

As for this clonotype: This may come from a read error, since a much larger clone is one base off. The chain employs TRBV18 and TRBJ2-5, with D unresolved. The CDR3 extends over 13 amino acids. Germline-derived CDR1 and CDR2 are KGHSH and LQKENI. The CDR3 DNA follows: TGTGCCAGCTCACCATCGGTCCAAGGGACCCAGTACTTC. This translates into CASSPSVQGTQYF.

About this clonotype: Since a much larger clone is just one base distant, this may be a read error. No conserved phenylalanine or tryptophan ends this CDR3, so it is likely a read error. The chain joins TRBV28 to TRBJ2-3, with D possibly TRBD1 on 6 matching bases. This CDR3 has 16 residues. Trimming took 5 bases from V and 0 from J, leaving 15 bases between them. CDR1 MDHEN and CDR2 SYDVKM come from the germline V gene. The chain's CDR3 is CASSTRTVSSTDTQYS. The CDR3 coding sequence is TGTGCCAGCAGTACACGGACAGTGTCTAGCACAGATACGCAGTATTCT.

This clonotype was counted ten times or more. This sequence joins TRBV20-1 and TRBJ2-5; D not certain. CDR1 is DFQATT, CDR2 SNEGSKA, per germline (reference sequence). The CDR3 consists of 14 residues. Between the trimmed V and J ends, which lost 3 bases and 4 bases, there was a span of 15 bases. The DNA of the CDR3 is TGCAGTGCTAGGTCAGAAATCCCGGGAGAGACCCAGTACTTC. Residues: CSARSEIPGETQYF.

This clonotype was seen at least ten times. The rearrangement uses TRBV6-2 or TRBV6-3 and TRBJ2-7, with D perhaps matching TRBD2 (6 bases). The CDR3 is 16 amino acids. Germline CDR1 MNHEY, CDR2 SVGEGT. V lost 0 bases, J lost 2 bases, and 14 bases lay in between. The CDR3 is CASSYSFQRVTYEQYF. CDR3 DNA sequence: TGTGCCAGCAGTTACTCGTTCCAGCGGGTAACCTACGAGCAGTACTTC.

This clonotype came up many times. The gene calls are TRBV15 and TRBJ1-6, with unresolved D. Germline assignment: CDR1 LNHNV and CDR2 YYDKDF (reference sequence). The CDR3 covers 14 residues. The V end lost 6 bases, the J end lost 8 bases, and 14 bases lay between the germline ends. The DNA of the CDR3 is TGTGCCACCAGTCGCCGGACCATTGATTCACCCCTCCACTTT. Protein product: CATSRRTIDSPLHF.

This clonotype was found many times. Here the CDR3 reads CASSTRAGASSYEQYF. The CDR3 bases are TGTGCCAGCAGCACCCGAGCAGGCGCCTCATCCTACGAGCAGTACTTC. V and J are TRBV7-2 and TRBJ2-7; no clear D gene. Trimming shortened V by 5 bases and J by 1 base, and 18 bases separated the two germline ends. There are 16 residues in the CDR3. Germline lookup yields CDR1 SGHTA and CDR2 FQGNSA.

This clonotype occurred many times. V gene TRBV29-1 combines with J gene TRBJ2-1, with D possibly being TRBD1 (6 bases). Germline V gene sequence: CDR1 SQVTM, CDR2 ANQGSEA. The CDR3 totals 12 residues. The V end lost 4 bases, the J end lost 8 bases, and 12 bases lay between the germline ends. The CDR3 spells CSVGQPGDEQFF. The CDR3 DNA sequence: TGCAGCGTTGGCCAGCCAGGGGATGAGCAGTTCTTC.

This clonotype was seen many times. V is TRBV3-2 and J is TRBJ2-2; the D segment call TRBD2 is taken from the table without a DNA check. TRBV3-2 is a known pseudogene. This CDR3 has 22 residues. CDR3 nucleotide sequence: TGTGCCAGCAGCCAAGTCAGCCTGACTAGCGAAAAGACGAAAAGGAACACCGGGGAGCTGTTTTTT. Residues: CASSQVSLTSEKTKRNTGELFF.

This clonotype came up many times. The rearrangement joins TRBV7-6 to TRBJ2-2, with D perhaps matching TRBD1 or TRBD2 (5 bases each). The CDR3 runs to 13 residues. Between the trimmed V and J ends, which lost 4 bases and 7 bases, there was a span of 10 bases. Germline V CDR1 and CDR2: SGHVS, FNYEAQ. The chain's CDR3 is CASSSRENGELFF. CDR3 sequence (DNA): TGTGCCAGCAGCTCCAGGGAGAACGGGGAGCTGTTTTTT.

This clonotype was counted a few times. V gene TRBV5-8 combines with J gene TRBJ1-3, with unresolved D. Trimming took 3 bases from V and 2 from J, leaving 12 bases between them. CDR1 SGHTS and CDR2 YDEGEE come from the germline V gene. The CDR3 has 15 residues. CDR3 in DNA: TGTGCCAGCAGCTACGAGGGTACTGCTGGAAACACCATATATTTT. The encoded protein is CASSYEGTAGNTIYF.

The V call is TRBV29-1, the J call TRBJ2-1, with 8 nucleotides matching TRBD2. This CDR3 has 16 amino acids. The V segment lost 1 base and the J segment 5 bases; nucleotides outside the gene matches: 10. The germline gives CDR1 SQVTM, CDR2 ANQGSEA. The CDR3 sequence: CSVEAGGPHTHNEQFF. CDR3 nucleotides: TGCAGCGTTGAAGCGGGAGGGCCACACACACACAATGAGCAGTTCTTC.

This clonotype was seen ten or more times. The chain links TRBV20-1 to TRBJ2-7; 9 bases align to TRBD2. V dropped 5 bases and J dropped 6; count of bases not matched to a gene: 5. CDR1 and CDR2 (germline): DFQATT, SNEGSKA (reference sequence). There are 12 residues in the CDR3. CDR3 sequence (DNA): TGCAGTGCTGCGGGAGGGTCTGGCGAGCAGTACTTC. It is translated as CSAAGGSGEQYF.

This clonotype was picked up many times. The V and J genes are TRBV25-1 and TRBJ1-6; D is unclear. Germline V gene lookup returns CDR1 MGHDK and CDR2 SYGVNS. CDR3 length equals 13 residues. V dropped 4 bases and J dropped 8 bases, with 9 bases sitting between them. The CDR3 bases are TGTGCCAGCAGTGCCTTGACCTATTCACCCCTCCACTTT. This codes for CASSALTYSPLHF.

This clonotype occurred many times. CDR3 DNA sequence: TGTGCCAGCACCCGCACCGGGGAGCTGTTTTTT. It encodes CASTRTGELFF. The J gene is TRBJ2-2, the V gene TRBV12-3 or TRBV12-4; D is ambiguous. This CDR3 spans 11 amino acids. With 7 bases removed from V and 4 bases from J, the gap between germline ends came to 4 bases.

This clonotype was recorded at least ten times. The chain joins TRBV4-1 to TRBJ2-5; unclear D gene. The CDR3 spans 12 residues. The V end lost 0 bases, the J end lost 7 bases, and 6 bases lay between the germline ends. Germline V gene data show CDR1 as MGHRA and CDR2 as YSYEKL. CDR3 amino acids: CASSQDERTQYF. In DNA, the CDR3 is TGCGCCAGCAGCCAAGATGAACGGACCCAGTACTTC.

This clonotype was counted ten times or more. This chain links TRBV20-1 with TRBJ2-4; D is unresolved. This CDR3 region has 14 residues. V lost 6 bases to trimming and J lost 7 bases, with 19 bases between them. The germline gives CDR1 DFQATT, CDR2 SNEGSKA (reference sequence). For the CDR3, the DNA is TGCAGTGCCCCGGCGGCGAGCCGAGGCAACATTCAGTACTTC. Amino acid sequence: CSAPAASRGNIQYF.